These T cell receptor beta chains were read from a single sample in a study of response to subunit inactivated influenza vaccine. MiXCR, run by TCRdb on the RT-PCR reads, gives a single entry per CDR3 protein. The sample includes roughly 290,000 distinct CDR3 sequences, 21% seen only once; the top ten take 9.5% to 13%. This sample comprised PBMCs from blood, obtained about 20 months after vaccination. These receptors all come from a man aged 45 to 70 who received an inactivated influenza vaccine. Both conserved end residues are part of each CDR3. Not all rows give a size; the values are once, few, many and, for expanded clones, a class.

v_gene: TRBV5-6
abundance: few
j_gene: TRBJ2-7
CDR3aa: CASSLGDGFYEQYF

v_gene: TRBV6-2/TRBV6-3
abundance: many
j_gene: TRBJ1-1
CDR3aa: CASSFRGQVNTEAFF

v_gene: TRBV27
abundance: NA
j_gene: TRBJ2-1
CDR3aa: CASSLWRGRKTYNEQFF

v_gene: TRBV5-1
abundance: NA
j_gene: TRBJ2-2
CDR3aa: CASSLSGHPNTGELFF

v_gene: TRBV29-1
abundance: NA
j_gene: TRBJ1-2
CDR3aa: CSAWTGTYGYTF

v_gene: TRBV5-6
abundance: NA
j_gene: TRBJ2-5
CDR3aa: CASSLSGTQYF

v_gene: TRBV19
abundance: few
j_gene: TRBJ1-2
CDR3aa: CASRRLPDGYTF

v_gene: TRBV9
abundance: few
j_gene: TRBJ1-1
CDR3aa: CASSGGNVPGTEAFF

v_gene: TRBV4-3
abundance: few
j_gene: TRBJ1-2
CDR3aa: CASSQSTGTDYGYTF

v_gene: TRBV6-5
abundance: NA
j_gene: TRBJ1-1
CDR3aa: CASSSGQGENTEAFF

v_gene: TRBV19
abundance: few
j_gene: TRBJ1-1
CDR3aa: CASSTTRLDRGTEAFF

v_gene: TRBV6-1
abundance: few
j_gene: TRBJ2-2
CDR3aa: CASRARDYITGELFF

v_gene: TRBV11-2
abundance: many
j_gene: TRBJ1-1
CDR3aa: CASSLASARTEAFF

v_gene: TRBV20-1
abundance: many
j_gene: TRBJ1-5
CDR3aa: CSAPRRGSRSNQPQHF

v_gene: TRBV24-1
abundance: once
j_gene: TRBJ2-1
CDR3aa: CATSLAGNEQFF

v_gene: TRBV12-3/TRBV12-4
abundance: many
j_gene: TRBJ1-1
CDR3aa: CASRPGITGNTEAFF

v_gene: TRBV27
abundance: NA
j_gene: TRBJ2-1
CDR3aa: CASSFFGASHNEQFF

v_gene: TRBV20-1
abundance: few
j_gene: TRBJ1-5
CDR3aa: CSARGTLGGGNQPQHF

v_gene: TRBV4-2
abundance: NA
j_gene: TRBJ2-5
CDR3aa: CASSPRTGVQETQYF

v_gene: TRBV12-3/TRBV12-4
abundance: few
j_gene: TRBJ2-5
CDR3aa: CASTPIVTGGPQTQYF

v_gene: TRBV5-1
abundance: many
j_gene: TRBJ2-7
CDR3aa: CASSLGAGTGDYEQYF

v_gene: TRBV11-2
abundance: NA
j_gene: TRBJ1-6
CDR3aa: CASSPGQGELRAGSPLHF

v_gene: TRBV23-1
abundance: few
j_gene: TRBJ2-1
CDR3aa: CASTLKGAEQSYNEQFF

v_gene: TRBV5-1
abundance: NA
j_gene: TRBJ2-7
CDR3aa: CASRWGSSPSGEQYF

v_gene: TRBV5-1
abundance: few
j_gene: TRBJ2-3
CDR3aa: CASSLGGRSTDTQYF

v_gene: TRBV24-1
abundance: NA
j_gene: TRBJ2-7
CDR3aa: CATSDFQQGDEQYF

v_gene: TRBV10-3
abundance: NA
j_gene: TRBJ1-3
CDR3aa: CAIGETGISSGNTIYF

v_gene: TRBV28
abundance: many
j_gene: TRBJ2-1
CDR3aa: CASSFPGLAGANEQFF

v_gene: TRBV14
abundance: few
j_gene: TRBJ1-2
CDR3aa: CASSPRGTAMGYTF

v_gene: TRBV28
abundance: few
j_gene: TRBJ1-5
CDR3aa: CASRPPGRNQPQHF

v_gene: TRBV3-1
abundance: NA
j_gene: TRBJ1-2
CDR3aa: CASSRTGQGRNTF

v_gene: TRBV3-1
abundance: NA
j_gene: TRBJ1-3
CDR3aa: CASSQGTRNTIYF

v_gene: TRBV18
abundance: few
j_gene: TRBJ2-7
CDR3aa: CASSHPSRGREYEQYF

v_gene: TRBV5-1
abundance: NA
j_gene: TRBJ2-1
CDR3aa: CASSPGGRSANEQFF

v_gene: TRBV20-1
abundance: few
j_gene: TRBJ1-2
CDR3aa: CSASLPGQGAYGYTF

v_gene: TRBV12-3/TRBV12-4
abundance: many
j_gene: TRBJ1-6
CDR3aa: CASSLPGSPLHF

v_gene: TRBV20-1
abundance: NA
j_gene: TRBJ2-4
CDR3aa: CSAPGRIGQYF

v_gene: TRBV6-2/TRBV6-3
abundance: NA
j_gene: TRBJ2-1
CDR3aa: CASSGRDNEQFF

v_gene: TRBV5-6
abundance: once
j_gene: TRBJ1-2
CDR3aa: CASRQTGHNYGYTF

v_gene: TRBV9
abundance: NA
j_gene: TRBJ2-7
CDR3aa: CASSVGRGEQYF

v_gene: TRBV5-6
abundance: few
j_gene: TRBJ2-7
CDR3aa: CASSLGTFTYEQYF

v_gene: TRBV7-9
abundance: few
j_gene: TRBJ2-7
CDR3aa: CASSSGLSEQYF

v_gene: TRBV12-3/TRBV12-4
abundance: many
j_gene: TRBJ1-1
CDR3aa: CASSFVGTEAFF

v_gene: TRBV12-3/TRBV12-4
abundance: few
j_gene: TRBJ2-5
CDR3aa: CASRNGERGRETQYF

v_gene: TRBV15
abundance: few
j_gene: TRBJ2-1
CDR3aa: CATSNRSYNEQFF

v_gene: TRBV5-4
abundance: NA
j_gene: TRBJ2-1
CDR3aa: CASSGGGDRYNEQFF

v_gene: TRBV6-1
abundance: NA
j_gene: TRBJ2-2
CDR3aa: CASSSSDNTGELFF

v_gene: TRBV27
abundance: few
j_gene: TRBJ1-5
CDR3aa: CASRQSDRGLLEPQHF

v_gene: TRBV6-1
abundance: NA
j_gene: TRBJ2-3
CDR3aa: CASSARSGGSDTQYF

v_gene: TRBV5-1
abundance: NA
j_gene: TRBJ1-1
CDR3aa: CASGDKSGTEAFF

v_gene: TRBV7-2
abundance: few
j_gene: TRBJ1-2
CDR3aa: CASSLAGADYGYTF

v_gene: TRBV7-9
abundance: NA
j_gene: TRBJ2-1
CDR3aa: CASSLGFTEQFF

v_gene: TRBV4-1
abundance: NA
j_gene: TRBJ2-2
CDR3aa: CASSQGRFTGELFF

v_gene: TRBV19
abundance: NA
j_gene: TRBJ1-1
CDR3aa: CASGSGTEAFF